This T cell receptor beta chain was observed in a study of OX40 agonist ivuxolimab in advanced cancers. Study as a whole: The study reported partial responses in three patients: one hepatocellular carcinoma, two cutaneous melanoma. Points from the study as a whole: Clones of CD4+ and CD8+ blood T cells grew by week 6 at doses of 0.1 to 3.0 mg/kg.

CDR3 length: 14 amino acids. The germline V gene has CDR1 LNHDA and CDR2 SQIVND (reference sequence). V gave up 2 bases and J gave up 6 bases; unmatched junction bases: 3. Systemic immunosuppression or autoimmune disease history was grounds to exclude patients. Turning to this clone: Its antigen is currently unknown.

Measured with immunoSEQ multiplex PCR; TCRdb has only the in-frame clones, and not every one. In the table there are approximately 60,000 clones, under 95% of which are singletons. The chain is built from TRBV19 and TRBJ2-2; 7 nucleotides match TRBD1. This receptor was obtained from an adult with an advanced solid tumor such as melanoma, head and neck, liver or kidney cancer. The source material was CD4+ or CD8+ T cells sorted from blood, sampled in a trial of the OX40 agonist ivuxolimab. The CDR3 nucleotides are TGTGCCAGTAGTATACTCGACAGGGCCGGGGAGCTGTTTTTT. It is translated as CASSILDRAGELFF.